These T cell receptor beta chains were read from a single sample in a study of shared T cell receptors in the human thymus. Sequencing used immunoSEQ multiplex PCR; TCRdb keeps in-frame clones, though not all of them. Of approximately 660,000 clones in the sample, 88% were seen once. The same sample was also studied in work on human thymus T cells.

Material for sequencing was thymocytes. These receptors were taken from a boy under three years old with a congenital heart defect. Each CDR3 is given with its conserved first and last residue. A D gene is named only where the DNA matches it firmly. Size tells how often a clone was seen (once, few, many) or the class of an expanded clone, and some rows leave it out.

clone_size d_call j_call v_call cdr3_aa cdr3_nt
- TRBD2 TRBJ2-7 TRBV5-6 CASSLTSAPYFHEQYF TGTGCCAGCAGCCTTACTAGCGCCCCATATTTCCACGAGCAGTACTTC
- TRBD1 TRBJ2-3 TRBV29-1 CSVEVRVDRERCTDTQYF TGCAGCGTTGAAGTTCGGGTCGACAGGGAGAGGTGCACAGATACGCAGTATTTT
- TRBD1 TRBJ1-1 TRBV7-3 CASSPGGAGQGGTEAFF TGTGCCAGCAGCCCAGGGGGAGCGGGCCAGGGGGGCACTGAAGCTTTCTTT
- TRBD1 TRBJ1-1 TRBV6-5 CASSLETQGTEAFF TGTGCCAGCAGTTTGGAAACACAGGGGACTGAAGCTTTCTTT
- - TRBJ1-3 TRBV5-1 CASSPGDGKKSNTIYF TGCGCCAGCAGCCCGGGAGACGGCAAAAAGTCAAACACCATATATTTT
- TRBD1 TRBJ2-5 TRBV6-5 CASSCYRGPGTQYF TGTGCCAGCAGTTGCTACAGGGGGCCGGGGACCCAGTACTTC
- - TRBJ2-2 TRBV11-3 CASSYDVGGYTGELFF TGTGCCAGCAGTTACGACGTTGGCGGATACACCGGGGAGCTGTTTTTT
- - TRBJ1-1 TRBV2 CAIRGSKAGRTEAFF TGTGCCATCCGAGGGTCGAAGGCAGGTAGGACTGAAGCTTTCTTT
- TRBD1 TRBJ1-3 TRBV4-2 CASSPKGQRASGNTIYF TGTGCCAGCAGCCCTAAGGGACAGCGAGCTTCTGGAAACACCATATATTTT
- - TRBJ2-7 TRBV5-4 CASSQDTNEQYF TGTGCCAGCAGCCAGGATACAAACGAGCAGTACTTC
- - TRBJ2-7 TRBV7-2 CASSLGPGDIYEQYF TGTGCCAGCAGCTTAGGTCCCGGGGACATCTACGAGCAGTACTTC
- - TRBJ2-3 TRBV11-2 CASSPDRVSTDTQYF TGTGCCAGCAGCCCTGACCGGGTGAGCACAGATACGCAGTATTTT
- - TRBJ1-1 TRBV5-1 CASSLARGGLITEAFF TGCGCCAGCAGCTTGGCGCGGGGGGGCTTAATTACTGAAGCTTTCTTT
once - TRBJ1-5 TRBV27 CASSLQGSNQPQHF TGTGCCAGCAGTCTTCAGGGTAGCAATCAGCCCCAGCATTTT
- TRBD1 TRBJ1-2 TRBV29-1 CSVCPLGRQGNYGYTF TGCAGCGTTTGCCCCCTCGGGCGACAGGGAAACTATGGCTACACCTTC
- TRBD1 TRBJ1-1 TRBV19 CASSAWTGGGVNTEAFF TGTGCCAGTAGTGCCTGGACAGGGGGCGGCGTAAACACTGAAGCTTTCTTT
few - TRBJ1-3 TRBV19 CASSMASGNTIYF TGTGCCAGTAGTATGGCCTCTGGAAACACCATATATTTT
once TRBD1 TRBJ1-2 TRBV19 CASSIDGTGGRYGYTF TGTGCCAGTAGTATAGATGGGACAGGGGGCCGGTATGGCTACACCTTC
- TRBD2 TRBJ2-7 TRBV15 CATSRVRAGGSYEQYF TGTGCCACCAGCAGAGTGAGAGCGGGAGGCTCCTACGAGCAGTACTTC
- - TRBJ2-7 TRBV6-5 CASSQNRDTAYEQYF TGTGCCAGCAGTCAGAACCGGGACACCGCCTACGAGCAGTACTTC
- TRBD1 TRBJ1-2 TRBV5-4 CASSTWTGGYYGYTF TGTGCCAGCAGCACATGGACAGGGGGGTACTATGGCTACACCTTC
- - TRBJ2-1 TRBV7-2 CASSLSGAGHNEQFF TGTGCCAGCAGCTTAAGTGGGGCAGGGCACAATGAGCAGTTCTTC
- TRBD2 TRBJ2-5 TRBV25-1 CASSLALGLAEKETQYF TGTGCCAGCAGCCTTGCCCTGGGACTAGCGGAAAAAGAGACCCAGTACTTC
- TRBD2 TRBJ2-1 TRBV5-4 CASSTSSGRAQEQFF TGTGCCAGCAGCACCTCTAGCGGGAGGGCCCAGGAGCAGTTCTTC
- TRBD1 TRBJ2-3 TRBV4-2 CASSQDVPAGGETSTDTQYF TGTGCCAGCAGCCAAGATGTGCCGGCAGGGGGCGAAACTAGCACAGATACGCAGTATTTT
- TRBD1 TRBJ1-4 TRBV2 CASSEDRESEKLFF TGTGCCAGCAGTGAGGACAGGGAGAGTGAAAAACTGTTTTTT
- - TRBJ2-7 TRBV5-5 CASSPPGSGYEQYF TGTGCCAGCAGCCCCCCAGGCAGCGGGTACGAGCAGTACTTC
- - TRBJ1-2 TRBV29-1 CSLKRTLGYGYTF TGCAGTCTCAAACGAACGCTCGGCTATGGCTACACCTTC
- TRBD2 TRBJ2-2 TRBV13 CASSLARLAPRGGDSGELFF TGTGCCAGCAGCTTAGCACGACTAGCGCCACGTGGGGGGGACTCCGGGGAGCTGTTTTTT
- - TRBJ2-7 TRBV4-2 CASSQGRQGGYEQYF TGTGCCAGCAGCCAAGGCCGGCAGGGTGGGTACGAGCAGTACTTC
- - TRBJ1-3 TRBV12-5 CASGLQGYGAGNTIYF TGTGCTAGTGGTTTGCAGGGGTATGGCGCTGGAAACACCATATATTTT
few TRBD1 TRBJ2-7 TRBV9 CASSVGPRDRVAEQYF TGTGCCAGCAGCGTGGGACCTCGGGACAGGGTCGCCGAGCAGTACTTC
- TRBD1 TRBJ2-5 TRBV11-1 CASSSYSGTGMQETQYF TGTGCCAGCAGCTCGTACTCCGGGACAGGGATGCAAGAGACCCAGTACTTC
- - TRBJ1-2 TRBV11-2 CASSLGTDYGYTF TGTGCCAGCAGCTTAGGTACAGATTATGGCTACACCTTC
- TRBD1 TRBJ1-2 TRBV27 CASSPQGQGVGYTF TGTGCCAGCAGTCCCCAGGGACAGGGTGTGGGCTACACCTTC
- - TRBJ2-1 TRBV4-1 CASSQGGPYNEQFF TGCGCCAGCAGCCAAGGAGGTCCCTACAATGAGCAGTTCTTC
once - TRBJ1-1 TRBV29-1 CSVEEEGGGTEAFF TGCAGCGTTGAAGAGGAGGGGGGGGGAACTGAAGCTTTCTTT
- - TRBJ2-7 TRBV14 CASSQDREEYSLRGEQYF TGTGCCAGCAGCCAAGATAGGGAAGAGTACTCCCTCCGGGGAGAGCAGTACTTC
once - TRBJ2-1 TRBV27 CANNSYNEQFF TGTGCTAACAACTCCTACAATGAGCAGTTCTTC
- TRBD2 TRBJ2-4 TRBV6-6 CASSPPRHGGNIQYF TGTGCCAGCAGTCCCCCCAGACACGGGGGGAACATTCAGTACTTC
- - TRBJ2-7 TRBV28 CASSPWTAPTGDYEQYF TGTGCCAGCAGTCCCTGGACAGCTCCCACTGGGGACTACGAGCAGTACTTC
- - TRBJ2-3 TRBV28 CASSRAGLRDTQYF TGTGCCAGCAGTCGGGCGGGATTACGGGATACGCAGTATTTT
- TRBD2 TRBJ2-1 TRBV28 CASSLGLAGGPRNEQFF TGTGCCAGCAGTTTAGGGCTAGCGGGAGGGCCCCGCAATGAGCAGTTCTTC
- TRBD2 TRBJ2-1 TRBV27 CASSLSLPGLPYNEQFF TGTGCCAGCAGTTTATCTCTACCGGGACTACCCTACAATGAGCAGTTCTTC
- TRBD2 TRBJ2-3 TRBV30 CAWANRDSSFLASGTCADTQYF TGTGCCTGGGCCAACCGGGACAGCAGTTTTTTGGCTAGCGGGACCTGCGCAGATACGCAGTATTTT
- - TRBJ1-3 TRBV2 CASHRRDFGNTIYF TGTGCCAGCCACAGGCGAGATTTTGGAAACACCATATATTTT
- TRBD1 TRBJ1-2 TRBV28 CASSEQDRGQFGYGYTF TGTGCCAGCAGTGAACAGGACAGGGGGCAGTTCGGCTATGGCTACACCTTC
- TRBD1 TRBJ2-7 TRBV28 CASSLGDRSYEQYF TGTGCCAGCAGTTTGGGGGACAGGTCCTACGAGCAGTACTTC
- TRBD2 TRBJ2-1 TRBV9 CASSATGTSGRRAYNEQFF TGTGCCAGCAGCGCTACCGGGACTAGCGGGAGAAGGGCCTACAATGAGCAGTTCTTC
- - TRBJ1-5 TRBV19 CASSPVGGNQPQHF TGTGCCAGTAGCCCAGTGGGGGGGAATCAGCCCCAGCATTTT
- - TRBJ2-4 TRBV27 CASSFPQGLWAKNIQYF TGTGCCAGCAGTTTCCCACAGGGTCTTTGGGCCAAAAACATTCAGTACTTC
few TRBD1 TRBJ2-1 TRBV27 CASSLWTGGYEQFF TGTGCCAGCAGTTTGTGGACAGGGGGCTATGAGCAGTTCTTC
- - TRBJ2-1 TRBV5-1 CASSLEVGASGINEQFF TGCGCCAGCAGCTTGGAGGTGGGGGCTAGCGGAATTAATGAGCAGTTCTTC
- - TRBJ1-3 TRBV6-1 CASTSEGVLGNTIYF TGTGCCAGCACCTCAGAGGGGGTTTTGGGAAACACCATATATTTT
few TRBD1 TRBJ1-5 TRBV28 CASSQTGDPQHF TGTGCCAGCAGTCAAACAGGGGACCCCCAGCATTTT
few - TRBJ1-2 TRBV5-1 CASSPLWRGANYGYTF TGCGCCAGCAGCCCGCTATGGCGGGGGGCTAACTATGGCTACACCTTC
- TRBD1 TRBJ2-2 TRBV6-5 CASTSGTETTGELFF TGTGCCAGCACAAGTGGGACAGAGACCACCGGGGAGCTGTTTTTT
- TRBD2 TRBJ2-7 TRBV5-1 CASSPFRDGRSSYEQYF TGCGCCAGCAGCCCCTTTCGGGACGGGAGGAGCTCCTACGAGCAGTACTTC
- TRBD2 TRBJ2-3 TRBV10-3 CAISDPSGPSTDTQYF TGTGCCATCAGTGACCCTAGCGGCCCTAGCACAGATACGCAGTATTTT
- - TRBJ1-5 TRBV27 CASSLAGARQPQHF TGTGCCAGCAGTTTAGCAGGGGCACGACAGCCCCAGCATTTT